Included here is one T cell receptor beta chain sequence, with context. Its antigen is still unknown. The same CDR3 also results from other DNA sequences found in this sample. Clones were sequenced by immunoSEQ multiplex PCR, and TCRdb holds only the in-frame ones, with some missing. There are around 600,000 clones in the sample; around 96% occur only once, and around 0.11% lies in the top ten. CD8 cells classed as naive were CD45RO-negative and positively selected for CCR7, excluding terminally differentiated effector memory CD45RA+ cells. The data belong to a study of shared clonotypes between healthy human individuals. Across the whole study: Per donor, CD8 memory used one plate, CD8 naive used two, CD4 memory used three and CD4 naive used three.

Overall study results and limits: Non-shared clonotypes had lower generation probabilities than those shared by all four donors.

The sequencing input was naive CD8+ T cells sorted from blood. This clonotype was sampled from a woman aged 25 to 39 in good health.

CDR3 DNA: TGCAGCGTTGAAGGCGGGGTGAACACTGAAGCTTTCTTT. This sequence encodes CSVEGGVNTEAFF. The V gene is TRBV29-1, the J gene TRBJ1-1, with D unclear. V lost 1 base and J lost 0, with 6 bases in between. The CDR3 consists of 13 residues. CDR1 is SQVTM and CDR2 is ANQGSEA in the germline V gene.